This is a list of T cell receptor beta chains from one sample in a study of T cells in Graves' hyperthyroidism and ophthalmopathy. TCRdb passed the multiplex PCR reads through MiXCR, listing each CDR3 protein once. The sample records a few hundred thousand distinct CDR3 sequences, just over 14% being singletons. Material: blood. Receptors originate from a woman between 40 and 50 years old with Graves' hyperthyroidism that later progressed to Graves' ophthalmopathy. Each CDR3 is given with its conserved first and last residue. D genes are given only for firm matches. Rows may omit the clone size; those that give it use once, few, many or a size class.

TRBJ2-5,many,NA,TRBV29-1,CSTNYFQETQYF,TGCAGCACGAACTATTTCCAAGAGACCCAGTACTTC
TRBJ1-1,many,NA,TRBV29-1,CSVEGGWTEAFF,TGCAGCGTTGAGGGCGGGTGGACTGAAGCTTTCTTT
TRBJ1-2,many,NA,TRBV12-3/TRBV12-4,CASSSGYGYTF,TGTGCCAGCAGTTCGGGCTATGGCTACACCTTC
TRBJ2-2,many,NA,TRBV3-1,CASSQDLNGELFF,TGTGCCAGCAGCCAAGATCTAAACGGGGAGCTGTTTTTT
TRBJ2-7,many,NA,TRBV6-2/TRBV6-3,CASRAFHEQYF,TGTGCCAGCAGGGCGTTTCACGAGCAGTACTTC
TRBJ2-2,NA,NA,TRBV7-6,CASSFFPGDQSGELFF,TGTGCCAGCAGCTTCTTCCCGGGGGATCAATCCGGGGAGCTGTTTTTT
TRBJ2-4,many,NA,TRBV10-3,CAISEGLAKNIQYF,TGTGCCATCAGTGAAGGGTTAGCCAAAAACATTCAGTACTTC
TRBJ1-1,many,NA,TRBV18,CASSPPADTEAFF,TGTGCCAGCTCACCACCGGCCGACACTGAAGCTTTCTTT
TRBJ2-1,NA,TRBD2,TRBV28,CAASGRAYNEQFF,TGTGCCGCTAGCGGGAGGGCCTACAATGAGCAGTTCTTC
TRBJ1-1,many,NA,TRBV6-1,CASSLDTARRIEAFF,TGTGCCAGCAGCCTAGACACGGCCCGCCGTATTGAAGCTTTCTTT
TRBJ2-2,many,TRBD1,TRBV27,CASSTRTGGKNTGELFF,TGTGCCAGCAGTACAAGGACAGGGGGCAAGAACACCGGGGAGCTGTTTTTT
TRBJ2-6,many,NA,TRBV6-5,CASSYVRDGANVLTF,TGTGCCAGCAGTTACGTACGGGATGGGGCCAACGTCCTGACTTTC
TRBJ1-4,many,NA,TRBV29-1,CSVLYGRGRTDEKLFF,TGCAGCGTACTCTACGGGAGGGGTCGTACGGATGAAAAACTGTTTTTT
TRBJ1-3,many,TRBD1,TRBV7-9,CASSLMGQGRNTIYF,TGTGCCAGCAGCCTAATGGGACAGGGGAGAAACACCATATATTTT
TRBJ2-6,few,NA,TRBV3-1,CASSHWVAGANVLTF,TGTGCCAGCAGCCATTGGGTGGCTGGGGCCAACGTCCTGACTTTC
TRBJ2-1,many,TRBD2,TRBV7-9,CASSLEVAGGEQFF,TGTGCCAGCAGCCTCGAGGTAGCGGGAGGTGAGCAGTTCTTC
TRBJ2-1,many,NA,TRBV28,CASSSQLGVDEQFF,TGTGCCAGCAGTTCCCAATTGGGGGTCGATGAGCAGTTCTTC
TRBJ2-7,many,NA,TRBV7-3,CASSLDQGLTYEQYF,TGTGCCAGCAGCCTCGACCAGGGCTTAACCTACGAGCAGTACTTC
TRBJ2-5,few,NA,TRBV6-1,CASRELGSKETQYF,TGTGCCAGCAGAGAGTTGGGGTCCAAAGAGACCCAGTACTTC
TRBJ2-2,many,TRBD2,TRBV3-1,CASSHAGLAGVGTGELFF,TGTGCCAGCAGCCATGCAGGACTAGCGGGAGTGGGCACCGGGGAGCTGTTTTTT
TRBJ2-7,many,NA,TRBV4-1,CASSQASENYEQYF,TGCGCCAGCAGCCAAGCTAGCGAGAACTACGAGCAGTACTTC
TRBJ1-6,few,NA,TRBV3-1,CASSQALRSGSPLHF,TGTGCCAGCAGCCAGGCCCTACGAAGCGGTTCACCCCTCCACTTT
TRBJ2-1,many,NA,TRBV2,CASRAPSREDEQFF,TGTGCCAGCAGGGCCCCTTCTAGGGAGGATGAGCAGTTCTTC
TRBJ2-1,many,NA,TRBV5-1,CASSPSGLLASYNEQFF,TGCGCCAGCAGCCCCTCGGGACTCCTCGCCTCCTACAATGAGCAGTTCTTC
TRBJ2-7,few,NA,TRBV10-1,CASSVASDYEQYF,TGCGCCAGCAGTGTTGCTAGCGACTACGAGCAGTACTTC
TRBJ2-1,many,TRBD2,TRBV27,CASSSFALAGDINEQFF,TGTGCCAGCAGTTCCTTCGCCCTAGCGGGAGATATCAATGAGCAGTTCTTC
TRBJ2-2,many,NA,TRBV28,CASRRAGGRTGELFF,TGTGCCAGCAGAAGGGCCGGAGGGAGAACCGGGGAGCTGTTTTTT
TRBJ2-3,many,TRBD2,TRBV28,CASSFPSGSEVDTQYF,TGTGCCAGCAGTTTTCCCAGCGGGAGTGAAGTAGATACGCAGTATTTT
TRBJ1-5,NA,NA,TRBV20-1,CSARDTIRGSNQPQHF,TGCAGTGCTAGAGATACTATAAGGGGTAGCAATCAGCCCCAGCATTTT
TRBJ2-7,many,TRBD2,TRBV7-2,CASSSRTSGYPSEQYF,TGTGCCAGCAGCTCACGGACTAGCGGGTACCCTAGTGAGCAGTACTTC
TRBJ1-2,few,NA,TRBV20-1,CSADNGYTF,TGCAGTGCTGACAATGGCTACACCTTC
TRBJ2-7,NA,TRBD2,TRBV29-1,CSVELAGGYEQYF,TGCAGCGTTGAACTAGCGGGAGGCTACGAGCAGTACTTC
TRBJ2-2,many,NA,TRBV7-3,CASREGNTGELFF,TGTGCCAGCAGGGAAGGGAACACCGGGGAGCTGTTTTTT
TRBJ2-3,many,NA,TRBV9,CASSIQEDTQYF,TGTGCCAGCAGCATCCAAGAAGATACGCAGTATTTT
TRBJ2-6,NA,TRBD2,TRBV19,CASSIPGLASGANVLTF,TGTGCCAGTAGTATACCGGGACTAGCGTCTGGGGCCAACGTCCTGACTTTC
TRBJ2-2,few,NA,TRBV19,CASSIGSTGELFF,TGTGCCAGTAGTATAGGGAGCACCGGGGAGCTGTTTTTT
TRBJ1-1,many,TRBD1,TRBV20-1,CSAGPFTGDTEAFF,TGCAGTGCTGGCCCTTTCACAGGGGACACTGAAGCTTTCTTT
TRBJ1-1,many,NA,TRBV6-1,CASSPQGGGAAEAFF,TGTGCCAGCAGTCCCCAAGGGGGGGGGGCCGCTGAAGCTTTCTTT
TRBJ2-3,NA,TRBD1,TRBV11-2,CASSLGARGITDTQYF,TGTGCCAGCAGCTTAGGGGCCAGGGGGATCACAGATACGCAGTATTTT
TRBJ1-5,many,NA,TRBV12-3/TRBV12-4,CASSWGDRRYSNQPQHF,TGTGCCAGCAGTTGGGGCGACAGGAGATATAGCAATCAGCCCCAGCATTTT
TRBJ1-5,many,TRBD1,TRBV28,CASNRQGGAAQHF,TGTGCCAGCAATAGACAGGGGGGAGCAGCCCAGCATTTT
TRBJ1-2,few,NA,TRBV6-5,CASSYRDKSNYGYTF,TGTGCCAGCAGTTATCGGGACAAATCCAACTATGGCTACACCTTC
TRBJ1-5,few,TRBD1,TRBV30,CAWSVGGQGYQPQHF,TGTGCCTGGAGTGTGGGGGGACAGGGATACCAGCCCCAGCATTTT
TRBJ1-4,many,NA,TRBV3-1,CASSLSGVINEKLFF,TGTGCCAGCAGCCTAAGCGGGGTAATTAATGAAAAACTGTTTTTT
TRBJ2-1,NA,TRBD2,TRBV4-1,CASSKEEAGGKGNEQFF,TGCGCCAGCAGCAAAGAAGAGGCGGGAGGGAAAGGCAATGAGCAGTTCTTC
TRBJ1-1,many,NA,TRBV6-5,CASSYTHTGNTEAFF,TGTGCCAGCAGTTACACCCACACAGGGAACACTGAAGCTTTCTTT
TRBJ1-1,many,NA,TRBV6-1,CASSDTNAFF,TGTGCCAGCAGTGACACTAATGCTTTCTTT
TRBJ1-1,NA,NA,TRBV10-1,CASSVLENTEAFF,TGCGCCAGCAGTGTGCTAGAGAACACTGAAGCTTTCTTT
TRBJ2-1,many,NA,TRBV20-1,CSLLKISYNEQFF,TGCAGCCTTTTGAAGATATCCTACAATGAGCAGTTCTTC